This T cell receptor (beta chain) was captured by sequencing in a study of PD-1 blockade in classical Hodgkin lymphoma. Study context: Patients in the cohort were put on intravenous nivolumab, 3 mg/kg every 2 weeks.

Clones were read by immunoSEQ multiplex PCR, and TCRdb kept only the in-frame ones, dropping some. This sample has fewer than 5,000 clones, with under 70% found just once. Indicated time point: cycle 4 day 1 (C4D1), after 5 to 7 weeks of nivolumab. Every patient had relapsed following autologous stem cell transplantation, and cohorts differed in brentuximab vedotin exposure. Sequencing used peripheral blood mononuclear cells (PBMCs), obtained before the fourth cycle of nivolumab. This receptor was identified in a human donor with classical Hodgkin lymphoma.

The CDR3: CSVSSGQGPYGYTF. In DNA form, the CDR3 reads TGCAGCGTTTCCTCCGGACAGGGTCCCTATGGCTACACCTTC. V usage is TRBV29-1 and J usage is TRBJ1-2; 8 bases line up with TRBD1. Germline V gene sequence: CDR1 SQVTM, CDR2 ANQGSEA. The CDR3 consists of 14 residues. Trimming removed 5 bases from V and 4 bases from J; junction bases left unmatched: 9.